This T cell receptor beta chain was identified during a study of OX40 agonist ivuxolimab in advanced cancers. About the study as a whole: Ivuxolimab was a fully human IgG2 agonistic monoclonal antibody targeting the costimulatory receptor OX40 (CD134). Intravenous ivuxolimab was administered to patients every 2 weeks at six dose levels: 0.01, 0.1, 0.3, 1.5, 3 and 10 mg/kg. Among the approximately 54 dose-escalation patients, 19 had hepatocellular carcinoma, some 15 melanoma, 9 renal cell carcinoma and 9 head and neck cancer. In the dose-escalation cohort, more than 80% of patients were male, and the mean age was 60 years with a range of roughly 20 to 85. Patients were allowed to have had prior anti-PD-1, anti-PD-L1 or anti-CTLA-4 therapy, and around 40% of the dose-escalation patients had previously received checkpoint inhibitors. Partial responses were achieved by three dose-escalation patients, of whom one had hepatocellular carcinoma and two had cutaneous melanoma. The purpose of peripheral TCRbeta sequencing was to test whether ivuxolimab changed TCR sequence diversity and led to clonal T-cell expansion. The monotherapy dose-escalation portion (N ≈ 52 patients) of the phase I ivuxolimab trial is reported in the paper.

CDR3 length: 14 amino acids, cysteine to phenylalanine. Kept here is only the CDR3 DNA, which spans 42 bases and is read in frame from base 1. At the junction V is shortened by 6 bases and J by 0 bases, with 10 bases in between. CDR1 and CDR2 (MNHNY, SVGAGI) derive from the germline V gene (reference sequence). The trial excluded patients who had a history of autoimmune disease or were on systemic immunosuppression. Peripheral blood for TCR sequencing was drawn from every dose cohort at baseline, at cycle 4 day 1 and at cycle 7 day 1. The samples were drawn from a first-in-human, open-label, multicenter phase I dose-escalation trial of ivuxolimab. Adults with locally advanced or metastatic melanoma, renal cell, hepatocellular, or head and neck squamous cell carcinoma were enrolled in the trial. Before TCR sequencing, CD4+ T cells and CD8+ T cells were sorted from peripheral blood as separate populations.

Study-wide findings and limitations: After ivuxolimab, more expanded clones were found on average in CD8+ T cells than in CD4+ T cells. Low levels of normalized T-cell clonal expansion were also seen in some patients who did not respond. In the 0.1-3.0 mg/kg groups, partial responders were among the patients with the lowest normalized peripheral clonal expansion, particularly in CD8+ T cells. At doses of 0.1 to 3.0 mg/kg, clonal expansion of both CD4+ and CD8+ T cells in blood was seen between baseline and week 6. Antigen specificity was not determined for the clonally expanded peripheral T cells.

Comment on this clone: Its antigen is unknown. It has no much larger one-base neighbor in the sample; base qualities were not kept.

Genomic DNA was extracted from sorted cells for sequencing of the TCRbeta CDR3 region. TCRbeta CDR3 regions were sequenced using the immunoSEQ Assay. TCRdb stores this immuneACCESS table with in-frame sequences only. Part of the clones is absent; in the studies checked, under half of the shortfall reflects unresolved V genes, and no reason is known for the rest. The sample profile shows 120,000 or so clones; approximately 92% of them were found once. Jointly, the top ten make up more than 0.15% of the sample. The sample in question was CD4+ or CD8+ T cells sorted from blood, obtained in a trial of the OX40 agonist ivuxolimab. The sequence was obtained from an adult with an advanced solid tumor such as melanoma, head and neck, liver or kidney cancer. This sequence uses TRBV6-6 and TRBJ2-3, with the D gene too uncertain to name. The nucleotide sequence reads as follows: TGTGCCAGCAGAGATGGTCCTAGCACAGATACGCAGTATTTT. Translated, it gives CASRDGPSTDTQYF.